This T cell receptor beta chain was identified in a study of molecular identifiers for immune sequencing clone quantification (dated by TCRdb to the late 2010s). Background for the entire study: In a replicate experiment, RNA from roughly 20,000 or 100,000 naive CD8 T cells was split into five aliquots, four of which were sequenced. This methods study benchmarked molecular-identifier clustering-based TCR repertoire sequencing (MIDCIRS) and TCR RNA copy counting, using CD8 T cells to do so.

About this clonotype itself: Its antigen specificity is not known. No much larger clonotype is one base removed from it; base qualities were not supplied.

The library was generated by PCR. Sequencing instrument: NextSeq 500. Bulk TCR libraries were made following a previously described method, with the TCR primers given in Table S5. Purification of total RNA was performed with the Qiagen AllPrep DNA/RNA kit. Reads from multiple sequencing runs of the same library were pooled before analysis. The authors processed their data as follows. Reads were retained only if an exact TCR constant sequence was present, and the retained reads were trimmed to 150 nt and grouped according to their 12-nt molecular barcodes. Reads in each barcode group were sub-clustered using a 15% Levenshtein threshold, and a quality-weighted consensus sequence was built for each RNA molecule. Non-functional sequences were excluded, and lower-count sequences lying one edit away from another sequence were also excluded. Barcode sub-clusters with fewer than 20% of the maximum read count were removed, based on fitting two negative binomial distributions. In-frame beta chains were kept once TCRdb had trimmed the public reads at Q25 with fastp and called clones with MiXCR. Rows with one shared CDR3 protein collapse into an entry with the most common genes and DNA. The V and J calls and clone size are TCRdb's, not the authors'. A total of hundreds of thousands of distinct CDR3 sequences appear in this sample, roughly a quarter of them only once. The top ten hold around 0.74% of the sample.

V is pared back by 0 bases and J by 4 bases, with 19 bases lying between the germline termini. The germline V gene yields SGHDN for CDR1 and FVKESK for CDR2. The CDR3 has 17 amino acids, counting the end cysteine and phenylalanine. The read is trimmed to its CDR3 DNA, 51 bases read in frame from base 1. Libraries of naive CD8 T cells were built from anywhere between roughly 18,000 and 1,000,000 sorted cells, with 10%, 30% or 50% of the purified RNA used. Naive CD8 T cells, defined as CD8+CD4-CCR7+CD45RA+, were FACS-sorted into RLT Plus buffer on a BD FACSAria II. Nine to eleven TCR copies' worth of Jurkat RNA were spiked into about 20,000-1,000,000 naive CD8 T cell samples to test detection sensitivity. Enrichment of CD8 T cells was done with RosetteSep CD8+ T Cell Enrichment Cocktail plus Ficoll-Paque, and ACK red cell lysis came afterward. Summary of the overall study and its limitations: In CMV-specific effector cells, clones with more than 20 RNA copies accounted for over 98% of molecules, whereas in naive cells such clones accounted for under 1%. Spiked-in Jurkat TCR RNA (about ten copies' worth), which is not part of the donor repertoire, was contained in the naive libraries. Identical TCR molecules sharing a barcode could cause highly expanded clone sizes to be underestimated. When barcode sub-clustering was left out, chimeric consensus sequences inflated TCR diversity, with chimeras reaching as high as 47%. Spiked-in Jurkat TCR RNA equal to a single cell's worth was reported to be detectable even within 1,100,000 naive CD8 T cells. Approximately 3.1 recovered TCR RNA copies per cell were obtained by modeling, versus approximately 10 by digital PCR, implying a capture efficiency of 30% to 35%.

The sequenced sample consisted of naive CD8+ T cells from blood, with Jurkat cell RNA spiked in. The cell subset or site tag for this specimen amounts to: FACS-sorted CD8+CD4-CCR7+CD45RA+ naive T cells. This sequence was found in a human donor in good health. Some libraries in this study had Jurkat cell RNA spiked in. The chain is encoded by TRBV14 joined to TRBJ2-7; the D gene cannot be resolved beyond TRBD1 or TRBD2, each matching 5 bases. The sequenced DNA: TGTGCCAGCAGCCAAGAGTTGCAGGGCTTTACGGGGTACGAGCAGTACTTC. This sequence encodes CASSQELQGFTGYEQYF.